Presented here are 18 T cell receptor beta chains from one specimen sequenced in a study of T cells in Graves' hyperthyroidism and ophthalmopathy. TCR beta CDR3 sequences were amplified from RNA transcripts. Carried out on the TCR CDR3, a first-round RT-PCR used the HTBI primer set. MiXCR was run by TCRdb on the multiplex PCR reads, yielding one entry per CDR3 protein. Here the sample spans around 600,000 distinct CDR3 sequences, approximately 15% being singletons. Specimen: blood. The receptors originated from a young woman with Graves' ophthalmopathy.

J is TRBJ2-7 and V is TRBV7-2; no definite D call. The ends were cut back, 4 bases at V and 4 bases at J, with 14 bases in the middle. The germline CDR1 and CDR2 sequences are SGHTA and FQGNSA. This CDR3 has 14 residues. CDR3 in amino acids: CASSSGGSKYEQYF. Here the CDR3 DNA reads TGTGCCAGCAGCTCAGGCGGCAGCAAGTACGAGCAGTACTTC. Full variable domain (remainder filled in from reference TRBV7-2 and TRBJ2-7): GAGVSQSPSNKVTEKGKDVELRCDPISGHTALYWYRQSLGQGLEFLIYFQGNSAPDKSGLPSDRFSAERTGGSVSTLTIQRTQQEDSAVYLCASSSGGSKYEQYFGPGTRLTVT.

This clonotype has at least ten counts. This chain connects TRBV7-2 to TRBJ2-5, with D perhaps TRBD2 (6 bases). V was pared by 5 bases and J by 5 bases, with 21 bases between. Germline V lookup: CDR1 SGHTA, CDR2 FQGNSA. The CDR3 consists of 16 residues. The CDR3 region is CASSERGGSHGETQYF. In DNA, the CDR3 is TGTGCCAGCAGCGAAAGAGGAGGGAGCCATGGGGAGACCCAGTACTTC.

This chain links TRBV19 with TRBJ2-7; D is ambiguous. This CDR3 spans 13 amino acids. CDR1 is LNHDA, CDR2 SQIVND, per germline (reference sequence). Trimming left V 3 bases short and J 2 bases short, with 8 bases between. In DNA, the CDR3 is TGTGCCAGTAGTATCCCAGGCCCCTACGAGCAGTACTTC. Amino acid sequence: CASSIPGPYEQYF.

This clonotype was picked up a small number of times. In nucleotides, the CDR3 is TGTGCCAGTCACACCCCTCGGGGGCGATTCCGGGATAGGAACGGGGAGCTGTTTTTT. Its translation is CASHTPRGRFRDRNGELFF. This chain links TRBV19 with TRBJ2-2; D might be TRBD1 or TRBD2, each matching 6 bases. Germline V gene sequence: CDR1 LNHDA, CDR2 SQIVND (reference sequence). The CDR3 runs to 19 residues. V gave up 8 bases and J gave up 7 bases, with 32 bases separating them.

This clonotype has a count of ten or more. V is TRBV11-2 and J is TRBJ2-2, with 7 bases lining up with TRBD2. This CDR3 spans 15 amino acids. CDR1 SGHAT and CDR2 FQNNGV come from the germline V gene. Unmatched junction bases numbered 8, after V lost 3 bases and J lost 7 bases. The CDR3 nucleotides read TGTGCCAGCAGCTTTCCCGGGGGGTCAGGCGGGGAGCTGTTTTTT. Its protein product is CASSFPGGSGGELFF.

In this sample, this clonotype turned up many times. The chain joins TRBV28 to TRBJ2-7, with TRBD1 matching 7 bases. The CDR3 is 14 residues long. J lost 2 bases, V lost 5 bases, and 6 bases had no gene match. The germline gives CDR1 MDHEN, CDR2 SYDVKM. CDR3: CASSPRDSAYEQYF. Written as DNA, the CDR3 is TGTGCCAGCAGTCCCCGGGACAGCGCCTACGAGCAGTACTTC.

This clonotype was picked up many times. The rearrangement joins TRBV30 to TRBJ2-6; the D gene is possibly TRBD1 (5 bases). This CDR3 comprises 14 residues. CDR1 GTSNPN and CDR2 SVGIG come from the germline V gene (reference sequence). Trimming removed 5 bases at V and 0 bases at J, with 8 bases between. The CDR3 is CAWDSASGANVLTF. In nucleotides, the CDR3 is TGTGCCTGGGACAGTGCCTCTGGGGCCAACGTCCTGACTTTC.

This clonotype has ten or more counts. The gene calls are TRBV18 and TRBJ2-7; D possibly corresponds to TRBD2 (5 bases). Germline V gives CDR1 KGHSH, CDR2 LQKENI. Trimming left V 6 bases short and J 5 bases short, with 11 bases between. CDR3 length: 12 amino acids. The chain's CDR3 is CASSPLEDEQYF. Here the CDR3 DNA reads TGTGCCAGCTCCCCCTTGGAGGACGAGCAGTACTTC.

The sample holds many counts of this clonotype. CDR3 protein: CASSELAGDGYTF. The CDR3 nucleotides are TGTGCCAGCAGTGAACTGGCAGGGGATGGCTACACCTTC. The J gene is TRBJ1-2, the V gene TRBV6-1, with D possibly matching TRBD1 (6 bases). The CDR3 has 13 residues. Germline lookup yields CDR1 MNHNS and CDR2 SASEGT. V was trimmed by 2 bases and J by 6 bases, leaving 10 bases between them.

The chain combines TRBV9 with TRBJ2-3, with 9 bases aligning to TRBD1. Trimming at V came to 4 bases and at J to 1 base, leaving 13 bases not matched to a gene. This CDR3 has 18 residues. Germline assignment: CDR1 SGDLS and CDR2 YYNGEE. The CDR3: CASSSTPHRGRGTDTQYF. The CDR3 DNA follows: TGTGCCAGCAGCTCTACCCCCCACAGGGGGCGCGGCACAGATACGCAGTATTTT.

This clonotype turned up a few times. An end of the junction does not agree with germline; a read error may underlie this. V usage is TRBV11-2 and J usage is TRBJ2-7, with 11 bases aligning to TRBD2. CDR1 and CDR2 (germline): SGHAT, FQNNGV. The CDR3 totals 17 residues. CDR3 DNA: TGTGTCAGCAGCCCAATAGCGGGAGGGCGGGGATCCTACGAGCAGTACTTC. Protein: CVSSPIAGGRGSYEQYF.

This clonotype was seen many times. The genes are TRBV3-1 and TRBJ1-2; no reliable D call. CDR1 and CDR2 from the germline V gene are LGHDT and YNNKEL (reference sequence). CDR3 length: 12 residues. Trimming shortened V by 2 bases and J by 4 bases, and 5 bases separated the two germline ends. The CDR3 loop reads CASSQLGYGYTF. CDR3 nucleotides: TGTGCCAGCAGCCAACTTGGCTATGGCTACACCTTC.

The CDR3 coding sequence is TGCGCCAGCAGCCACGGGACGGATTATAATTCACCCCTCCACTTT. Amino acids: CASSHGTDYNSPLHF. This rearrangement joins TRBV4-3 to TRBJ1-6; the D gene is possibly TRBD1 (5 bases). The CDR3 totals 15 residues. The V end lost 3 bases, the J end lost 4 bases, and 10 bases lay between the germline ends. CDR1 and CDR2 (germline): LGHNA, YSLEER.

This chain links TRBV10-3 with TRBJ2-3; possibly TRBD2 for D (5 bases). The CDR3 has 14 amino acids. The ends were cut back, 7 bases at V and 2 bases at J, with 13 bases in the middle. Germline V CDR1 and CDR2: ENHRY, SYGVKD. The CDR3 loop is CAIKSGTNTDTQYF. The CDR3 DNA follows: TGTGCCATCAAATCGGGAACCAACACAGATACGCAGTATTTT.

This clonotype showed up just a few times. V is TRBV11-1 and J is TRBJ1-4; D gene uncertain. Looked up from germline, CDR1 is SGHAT and CDR2 is FQDESV (reference sequence). V was trimmed by 4 bases and J by 7 bases, leaving 16 bases between them. The CDR3 sequence is 15 residues long. CDR3 in DNA: TGTGCCAGCAGCTCCGATGGGAGTCGAGTTGAAAAACTGTTTTTT. Translation: CASSSDGSRVEKLFF.

The table lists this clonotype with a count of one. This may arise from a read error, as a much more abundant clone is one base away. No conserved phenylalanine or tryptophan ends this CDR3, so it is likely a read error. The CDR3 reads CASSLGGGLPTEAFL. The CDR3 nucleotides are TGTGCCAGCAGTCTCGGCGGGGGGCTGCCCACTGAAGCTTTCCTT. The chain combines TRBV27 with TRBJ1-1; D may be TRBD1 (6 bases). CDR1 is MNHEY, CDR2 SMNVEV, per germline (reference sequence). V shed 5 bases and J shed 4 bases, with 17 bases lying between them. The CDR3 covers 15 residues.

The chain employs TRBV6-1 and TRBJ2-3; no clear D. V lost 10 bases and J 0 bases, leaving 14 bases between the germline ends. Looked up from germline, CDR1 is MNHNS and CDR2 is SASEGT. This CDR3 has 14 amino acids. The CDR3 bases are TGTGCCACCCGACTCGACGGAAGCACAGATACGCAGTATTTT. Residues: CATRLDGSTDTQYF.

This clonotype came up many times. The chain employs TRBV14 and TRBJ2-3; no clear D gene. This CDR3 is 14 amino acids long. Germline CDR1 reads SGHDN; CDR2 reads FVKESK. Trimming stripped 1 base from V and 2 bases from J, with 7 bases between. CDR3 in amino acids: CASSQVSFTDTQYF. The CDR3 bases are TGTGCCAGCAGCCAAGTTTCGTTCACAGATACGCAGTATTTT.